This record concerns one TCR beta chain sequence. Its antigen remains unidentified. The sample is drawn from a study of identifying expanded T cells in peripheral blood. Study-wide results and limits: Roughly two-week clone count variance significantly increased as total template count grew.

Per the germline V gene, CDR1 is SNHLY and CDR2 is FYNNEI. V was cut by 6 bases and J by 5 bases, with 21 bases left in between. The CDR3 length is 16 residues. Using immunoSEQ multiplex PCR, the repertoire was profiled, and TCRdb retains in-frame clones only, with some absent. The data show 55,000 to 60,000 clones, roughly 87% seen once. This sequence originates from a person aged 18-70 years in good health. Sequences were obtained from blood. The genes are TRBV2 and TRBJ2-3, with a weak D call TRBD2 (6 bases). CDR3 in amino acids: CASSPGLLWDEDTQYF. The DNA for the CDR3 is TGTGCCAGCAGCCCTGGACTACTCTGGGATGAAGATACGCAGTATTTT.